This entry is about one T cell receptor beta chain. TCRdb reprocessed the reads with MiXCR, giving one entry per CDR3 protein. The table records 310,000 or so distinct CDR3 sequences, 20% to 30% of them present only once. Germline loops: CDR1 SGHDT, CDR2 YYEEEE. This CDR3 region has 17 residues. The trim removed 0 bases at V and 1 base at J, leaving 8 bases unmatched. This sample stems from a study of T cell repertoires in cytomegalovirus infection. The chain combines TRBV5-6 with TRBJ1-1, with 8 positions matching TRBD1. The sample was PBMCs. This TCR came from a human donor in good health (CMV status not recorded). Some clones in this sample may be carry-over from other donors' samples. CDR3 sequence: CASSLVGAGGRNTEAFF. The CDR3 region has the DNA TGTGCCAGCAGCTTGGTGGGGGCAGGGGGCCGGAACACTGAAGCTTTCTTT.